This TCR beta chain was retrieved from a study of cytomegalovirus exposure and HLA in healthy donors. Broader study findings: Among the CMV-associated chains, a few were confirmed in vitro as specific for CMV antigens.

This clone has only one observation. The antigen is not known. CDR1 is SNHLY and CDR2 is FYNNEI in the germline V gene. Trimming removed 3 bases at V and 5 bases at J, with 13 bases between. There are 14 residues in the CDR3. PCR amplification relied on 60 Vbeta primers (plus 13 Jbeta primers). Sequencing was performed with immunoSEQ multiplex PCR; in TCRdb, only in-frame clones are kept and a portion is missing. The profile covers fewer than 200,000 clones, with around 80% appearing a single time and about 0.5% taken by the ten largest. The chain carries TRBV2 and TRBJ2-5; D may be TRBD2 (5 bases). The sequence was collected from a woman in her forties or fifties in good health and CMV-seronegative. The sequencing input was PBMCs. The CDR3, as DNA: TGTGCCAGCAGTGAGCGAGGGTTGTACGAGACCCAGTACTTC. It yields the protein CASSERGLYETQYF.